This TCR beta chain was obtained from a study of control samples from healthy donors and cancer patients. This table comes from immunoSEQ multiplex PCR, and its TCRdb copy is limited to in-frame clones, with some not included. In the table there are tens of thousands of clones, around 90% of which are singletons. The V end was cut by 4 bases, the J end by 7 bases, with 10 bases between. This CDR3 comprises 12 residues. Germline assignment: CDR1 MDHEN and CDR2 SYDVKM. The sequence came from a woman in her forties or fifties with colorectal cancer. The chain carries TRBV28 and TRBJ1-2, with D possibly matching TRBD1 (5 bases). Sequenced: PBMCs. CDR3 DNA: TGTGCCAGCAGTTCGGGGGGAGCTGGCTACACCTTC. This gives the protein CASSSGGAGYTF.